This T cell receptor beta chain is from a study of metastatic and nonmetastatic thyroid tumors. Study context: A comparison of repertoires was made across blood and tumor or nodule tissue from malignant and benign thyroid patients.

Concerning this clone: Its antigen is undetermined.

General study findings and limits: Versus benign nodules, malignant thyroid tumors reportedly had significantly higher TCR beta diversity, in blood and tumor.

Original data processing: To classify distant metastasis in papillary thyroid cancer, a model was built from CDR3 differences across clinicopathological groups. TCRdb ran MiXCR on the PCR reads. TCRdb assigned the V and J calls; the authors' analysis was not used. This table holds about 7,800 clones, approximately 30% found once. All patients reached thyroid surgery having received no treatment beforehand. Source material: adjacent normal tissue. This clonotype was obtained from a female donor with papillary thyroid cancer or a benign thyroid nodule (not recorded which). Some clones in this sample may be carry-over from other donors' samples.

Written as DNA, the CDR3 is TGTGCCAGCAGTCTTCATCCGACAGGGGGCGACGAGCAGTACTTC. This encodes CASSLHPTGGDEQYF. The chain has TRBV27 and TRBJ2-7; 10 bases map to TRBD1. This CDR3 comprises 15 residues. V shed 5 bases and J 5 bases; nucleotides not matched to a gene: 9. From germline, CDR1 is MNHEY and CDR2 SMNVEV (reference sequence).